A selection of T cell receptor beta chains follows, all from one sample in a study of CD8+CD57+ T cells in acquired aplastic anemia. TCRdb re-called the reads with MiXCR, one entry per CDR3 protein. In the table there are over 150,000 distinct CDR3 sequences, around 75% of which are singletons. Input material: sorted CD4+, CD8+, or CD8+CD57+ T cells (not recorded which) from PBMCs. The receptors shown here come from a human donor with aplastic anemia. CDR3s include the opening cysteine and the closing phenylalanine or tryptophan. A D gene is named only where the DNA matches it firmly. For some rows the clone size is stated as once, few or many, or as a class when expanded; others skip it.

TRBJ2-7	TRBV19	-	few	TGTGCCAGTAAATGGGCAGGCGGTTCCTACGAGCAGTACTTC	CASKWAGGSYEQYF
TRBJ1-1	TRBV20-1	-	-	TGCAGTGCTAGAGAGGGCAGGGGGAACACTGAAGCTTTCTTT	CSAREGRGNTEAFF
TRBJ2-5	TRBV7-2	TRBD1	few	TGTGCCAGCAGCTTTGACAGGGGACGCCTCCAAGAGACCCAGTACTTC	CASSFDRGRLQETQYF
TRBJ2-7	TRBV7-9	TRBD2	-	TGTGCCAGCAGCTTAGCGCTCGATTCTAGCGGGAGCTCCTACGAGCAGTACTTC	CASSLALDSSGSSYEQYF
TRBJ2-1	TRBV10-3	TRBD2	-	TGTGCCGTCCGAGCGGGAGGGCCCTCTAGGTCCTACAATGAGCAGTTCTTC	CAVRAGGPSRSYNEQFF
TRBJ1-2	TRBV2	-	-	TGTGCCAGCAGCCATCAGTACTCAGCTAACTATGGCTACACCTTC	CASSHQYSANYGYTF
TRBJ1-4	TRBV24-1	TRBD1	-	TGTGCCACCAGTGATACGGTCACAGGGGGAACTAATGAAAAACTGTTTTTT	CATSDTVTGGTNEKLFF
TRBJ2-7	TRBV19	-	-	TGTGCCAGTAGTTCTGCAGGACAGAAAGGAACCTACGAGCAGTACTTC	CASSSAGQKGTYEQYF
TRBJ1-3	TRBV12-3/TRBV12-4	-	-	TGTGCCAGCACCGAAATTCGGGGACCTGGAAACACCATATATTTT	CASTEIRGPGNTIYF
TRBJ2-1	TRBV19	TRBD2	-	TGTGCCAGTAGTACGCCTAGCGGAGGATACAATGAGCAGTTCTTC	CASSTPSGGYNEQFF
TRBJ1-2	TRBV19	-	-	TGTGCCAGTAGCCCTACAGGGCCTCCTCACTACGGCTACACCTTC	CASSPTGPPHYGYTF
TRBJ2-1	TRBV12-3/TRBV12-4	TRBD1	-	TGTGCCAGCAGTGGACAGGGTTATATCAATGAGCAGTTCTTC	CASSGQGYINEQFF
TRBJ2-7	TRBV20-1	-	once	TGCAGTGCCCCCGGGACGGGGTTCTACGAGCAGTACTTC	CSAPGTGFYEQYF
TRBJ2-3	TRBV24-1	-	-	TGTGCCACCAGTACGCTGTCGACAGATACGCAGTATTTT	CATSTLSTDTQYF
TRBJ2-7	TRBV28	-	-	TGTGCCAGCAGTTTCCCAGGAACACTATGGGCCTCCTACGAGCAGTACTTC	CASSFPGTLWASYEQYF